Presented here are 2 T cell receptor beta chains from one specimen sequenced in a study of tumor-infiltrating lymphocytes in localized non-small cell lung cancer. Only in-frame clones appear in the TCRdb table, and some are missing; sequencing was by immunoSEQ multiplex PCR. Seen here are about 16,000 clones, under 75% observed once, and the top ten hold 9% to 9.5%. Specimen: lung tumor tissue. All receptors come from a human donor with non-small cell lung cancer.

There are a few counts of this clone. The CDR3 DNA is TGTGCCTGGGGGGATAACTATGGCTACACCTTC. It specifies CAWGDNYGYTF. The rearrangement uses TRBV30 and TRBJ1-2, with no clear D. In germline, CDR1 is GTSNPN, CDR2 SVGIG (reference sequence). V gave up 5 bases and J gave up 1 base, with 5 bases separating them. The CDR3 contains 11 residues.

The V gene is TRBV6-1, the J gene TRBJ1-1, with 9 bases aligning to TRBD1. This CDR3 is built from 18 residues. From germline, CDR1 is MNHNS and CDR2 SASEGT. V gave up 4 bases and J gave up 5 bases; unmatched junction bases: 17. In DNA form, the CDR3 reads TGTGCCAGCAGTGCGGGAAAGACAGGGGGGTTCCGAAGGACTGAAGCTTTCTTT. Protein sequence: CASSAGKTGGFRRTEAFF.